These 6 T cell receptor beta chains were sequenced from one sample in a study of blood T cell repertoires in COVID-19. Libraries were prepared by immunoSEQ multiplex PCR; TCRdb keeps only in-frame clonotypes and omits some of them. Here the sample spans about 250,000 clones, 83% being singletons. Sequenced input: peripheral blood. The receptors were gathered from a man of 80 years or more with acute or convalescent COVID-19.

CDR3: CASGYLSDTGELFF. In nucleotides, the CDR3 is TGTGCCAGCGGATACTTAAGCGACACCGGGGAGCTGTTTTTT. The V and J genes are TRBV11-2 and TRBJ2-2, with D hard to call. Trimming left V 8 bases short and J 3 bases short, with 13 bases between. Germline loops: CDR1 SGHAT, CDR2 FQNNGV. The CDR3 consists of 14 residues.

The J gene is TRBJ1-2, the V gene TRBV10-3, with 10 bases aligning to TRBD1. Losses at the gene ends were 2 bases for V and 5 bases for J; bases not matched to a gene: 5. CDR1 ENHRY and CDR2 SYGVKD come from the germline V gene. This CDR3 has 15 residues. CDR3 DNA: TGTGCCATCAGTGAGCGGACAGGGGGAGGATATGGCTACACCTTC. Protein product: CAISERTGGGYGYTF.

J is TRBJ1-6 and V is TRBV7-2; D remains ambiguous. Trimming took off 1 base at V and 6 bases at J, with 7 bases between the two ends. CDR1 and CDR2 (germline): SGHTA, FQGNSA. There are 14 residues in the CDR3. Here the CDR3 DNA reads TGTGCCAGCAGCTTAGATACAAGTAATTCACCCCTCCACTTT. It codes for CASSLDTSNSPLHF.

The rearrangement joins TRBV18 to TRBJ2-3; TRBD1 matches at 8 bases. Germline lookup yields CDR1 KGHSH and CDR2 LQKENI. This CDR3 region has 16 residues. Trimming at V came to 5 bases and at J to 0 bases, leaving 7 bases not matched to a gene. The CDR3 region is CASSENGQGSTDTQYF. In nucleotides, the CDR3 is TGTGCCAGCTCAGAAAACGGACAGGGAAGCACAGATACGCAGTATTTT. The whole variable domain, filled in from reference TRBV18 and TRBJ2-3, reads NAGVMQNPRHLVRRRGQEARLRCSPMKGHSHVYWYRQLPEEGLKFMVYLQKENIIDESGMPKERFSAEFPKEGPSILRIQQVVRGDSAAYFCASSENGQGSTDTQYFGPGTRLTVL.

The rearrangement links TRBV5-1 to TRBJ2-7; perhaps TRBD2 as D (5 bases). CDR1 SGHRS and CDR2 YFSETQ come from the germline V gene. The CDR3 covers 14 residues. V shed 0 bases and J shed 7 bases, with 14 bases lying between them. The CDR3 loop reads CASSLVASSKEQYF. CDR3 sequence (DNA): TGCGCCAGCAGCTTGGTTGCTAGCTCTAAAGAGCAGTACTTC. The complete variable domain, with remaining parts taken from reference TRBV5-1 and TRBJ2-7, reads KAGVTQTPRYLIKTRGQQVTLSCSPISGHRSVSWYQQTPGQGLQFLFEYFSETQRNKGNFPGRFSGRQFSNSRSEMNVSTLELGDSALYLCASSLVASSKEQYFGPGTRLTVT.

This chain joins TRBV28 and TRBJ2-7; TRBD1 matches 12 bases. Germline V gene lookup returns CDR1 MDHEN and CDR2 SYDVKM. Unmatched junction bases numbered 14, after V lost 10 bases and J lost 7 bases. This CDR3 has 15 residues. Here the CDR3 reads CATRLTGTGGGEQYF. In nucleotides, the CDR3 is TGTGCCACCCGACTTACCGGGACAGGGGGCGGAGAGCAGTACTTC.